The source of this T cell receptor (beta chain) is a study of shared clonotypes between healthy human individuals (TCRdb year 2020). As for the study more broadly: The cohort comprised a couple of women and three men aged 18 to 49 years. To estimate repertoire size and how much clonotype sharing occurs between individuals, the study deeply sequenced the blood TCR repertoires of five healthy adults. Libraries were prepared and TCR repertoires were sequenced by different laboratories using diverse techniques, in order to increase sequencing depth and limit assay-specific biases. Leukapheresis yielded between about 0.8 and 8.9 billion PBMCs per donor. What the authors observed across the whole study: Sampling was restricted to blood, and TCR repertoires in tissue are likely to differ from TCR repertoires in blood. The genetic and exposure-history diversity represented was limited by the small number of donors. Pairwise subsampling indicated that sequencing depth was expected to affect the degree of clonotype sharing among donors.

The CDR3 sequence holds 13 residues, the cysteine and phenylalanine included. Of all the DNA, just the CDR3 is kept, 39 bases in frame from base 1. In its sample, this clone was seen once. Its cognate antigen has yet to be identified. The input lacks base qualities; no much larger clone sits a single base away. Using the deep immunoSEQ assay, TCR CDR3 regions were amplified from genomic DNA by multiplex PCR. Genomic DNA extracted from each cell subset was distributed evenly over all wells of several immunoSEQ 96-well plates, and each plate served as one replicate. For unsorted PBMC, 250 to 350 ng genomic DNA, equal to 30,000 or so T cell genomes, was loaded into each replicate PCR. Ten immunoSEQ deep assay plates were used to sequence the unsorted PBMC genomic DNA. Purified libraries were quantified with a Qubit 3.0 fluorometer, sized on a Bioanalyzer 2100, and re-quantified with the KAPA Library Quantification kit. A separate single-read 150-cycle Illumina NextSeq 550 flow cell was used to sequence each immunoSEQ 96-well plate. The authors' pipeline ran thus. Because the immunoSEQ output held only junctional sequences and lacked quality scores, the filtering could not match the filtering applied to full-length reads. To assign V/J genes and CDR3, sequences were annotated using PyIR, a Python wrapper for IgBLAST v1.9, with IMGT germline references. Reads were removed for weak V/J assignments (E-value above 1e-6), missing CDR3, stop codons, out-of-frame junctions, or ambiguous translated residues. V3J clonotypes were defined as sequences sharing the same inferred V gene, J gene, and CDR3 amino acid sequence. The percentage overlap between two repertoires was calculated by dividing the number of shared unique clonotypes by the size of the smaller repertoire. Repertoire richness was assessed with RTK rarefaction, the Chao1 estimator, and Recon v2.1 estimates of unobserved clonotypes. Not all clones reach the TCRdb copy of this immuneACCESS table, which keeps in-frame sequences only. Checked studies attribute under half of the gap to unresolved V genes and leave the rest unexplained. V and J calls and clone size are as listed in that table; D and trimming were resolved from the DNA. In this sample the table shows approximately 480,000 clones, approximately 79% of which occur a single time. The ten top clones hold about 12% of the sample.

The donors were healthy, HIV-negative adults who had no recently reported acute infections or vaccinations. Every donor was a Caucasian adult living in Nashville, Tennessee, USA. In the unsorted samples, roughly 90 million PBMCs were counted, and genomic DNA was extracted using the QIAamp DNA Blood Mini kit. Blood was collected by leukapheresis, and PBMCs were isolated by Ficoll-Histopaque density gradient centrifugation and then cryopreserved in liquid nitrogen vapor phase. Sequenced: PBMCs. The receptor was derived from a woman between 40 and 55 years old in good health. Some clones in this sample may be carry-over from other donors' samples. The rearrangement joined TRBV21-1 to TRBJ2-2; the table's D call TRBD1 went unverified against the DNA. TRBV21-1 is a recognized pseudogene. CDR3 reads: CASSKGPGGELFF. Here is the DNA: TGTGCCAGCAGCAAAGGGCCAGGCGGGGAGCTGTTTTTT.